Given below is one T cell receptor beta chain in context. CDR1 and CDR2 from the germline V gene are SEHNR and FQNEAQ (reference sequence). This CDR3 has 14 residues. The data derive from a study of monozygotic twins with inflammatory bowel disease. Through template switching, UMIs that included a 6-nucleotide sample barcode were added. TCRdb re-called the 5' RACE reads and shows each CDR3 protein once, DNA omitted. Its listing shows about 160,000 distinct CDR3 sequences. The sample consisted of blood. This chain uses TRBV7-9 with TRBJ1-1; there is no DNA to check the TCRdb D call of TRBD1. The clonotype was recovered from a human donor with ulcerative colitis or Crohn's disease, or a healthy co-twin of an affected twin (not recorded which). CDR3 region: CASSPSGVWAEAFF. The full variable domain, its missing parts supplied by reference TRBV7-9 and TRBJ1-1, is DTGVSQNPRHKITKRGQNVTFRCDPISEHNRLYWYRQTLGQGPEFLTYFQNEAQLEKSRLLSDRFSAERPKGSFSTLEIQRTEQGDSAMYLCASSPSGVWAEAFFGQGTRLTVV.